This entry is about one T cell receptor beta chain. Antigen specificity is unknown. Some clones are missing from TCRdb's copy, which holds only in-frame ones; the method was immunoSEQ multiplex PCR. The profile covers some 1 million clones, with roughly 70% appearing a single time and roughly 1.5% taken by the ten largest. The sample originates from a study of shared clonotypes between healthy human individuals. Whole-study findings and limits: Generation of non-shared clonotypes was less probable than generation of clonotypes shared by all four donors. Memory subsets generally showed lower estimated richness than naive subsets.

The donors were all Caucasian adults (living in Nashville, Tennessee). CD4+ cells were split into CD45RA+ naive and CD45RA-negative memory subsets. Trimming at V came to 2 bases and at J to 2 bases, leaving 4 bases not matched to a gene. The germline V gene encodes CDR1 MNHEY and CDR2 SVGAGI. The CDR3 covers 15 residues. This TCR came from a man between 18 and 35 years old in good health. The sequenced material came from memory CD4+ T cells sorted from blood. The subset denotes: CD45RA-negative fraction. The genes are TRBV6-5 and TRBJ2-7; 9 bases are shared with TRBD2. CDR3 DNA sequence: TGTGCCAGCAGTTACCGAGCGGGAGGAACCTACGAGCAGTACTTC. Amino acids: CASSYRAGGTYEQYF.